This TCR beta chain was observed in a study of shared clonotypes between healthy human individuals. Trimming stripped 5 bases from V and 2 bases from J, with 19 bases between. CDR1 LNHDA and CDR2 SQIVND come from the germline V gene (reference sequence). The length of the CDR3 is 17 residues. Each subset's genomic DNA was split evenly across several immunoSEQ plates. Only in-frame clones appear in the TCRdb table, and some are missing; sequencing was by immunoSEQ multiplex PCR. The sample records around 510,000 clones, 95% to 97% being singletons. Remarks on this clone: Its antigen remains unidentified.

General study results and limits: Larger estimated richness was generally recorded for naive subsets relative to memory subsets. The donor pool, a small one, limited the genetic and exposure-history diversity represented.

This receptor was identified in a woman aged 30 to 39 in good health. Sequencing input: naive CD4+ T cells sorted from blood. The sample's subset: CD45RA+ positively selected. This chain connects TRBV19 to TRBJ1-3; D is possibly TRBD1 (6 bases). The CDR3 bases are TGTGCCAGTAGTTTTCCGGGACACCCACAAACTGGAAACACCATATATTTT. As protein: CASSFPGHPQTGNTIYF. The entire variable domain, with the rest obtained from reference TRBV19 and TRBJ1-3, is as follows: DGGITQSPKYLFRKEGQNVTLSCEQNLNHDAMYWYRQDPGQGLRLIYYSQIVNDFQKGDIAEGYSVSREKKESFPLTVTSAQKNPTAFYLCASSFPGHPQTGNTIYFGEGSWLTVV.